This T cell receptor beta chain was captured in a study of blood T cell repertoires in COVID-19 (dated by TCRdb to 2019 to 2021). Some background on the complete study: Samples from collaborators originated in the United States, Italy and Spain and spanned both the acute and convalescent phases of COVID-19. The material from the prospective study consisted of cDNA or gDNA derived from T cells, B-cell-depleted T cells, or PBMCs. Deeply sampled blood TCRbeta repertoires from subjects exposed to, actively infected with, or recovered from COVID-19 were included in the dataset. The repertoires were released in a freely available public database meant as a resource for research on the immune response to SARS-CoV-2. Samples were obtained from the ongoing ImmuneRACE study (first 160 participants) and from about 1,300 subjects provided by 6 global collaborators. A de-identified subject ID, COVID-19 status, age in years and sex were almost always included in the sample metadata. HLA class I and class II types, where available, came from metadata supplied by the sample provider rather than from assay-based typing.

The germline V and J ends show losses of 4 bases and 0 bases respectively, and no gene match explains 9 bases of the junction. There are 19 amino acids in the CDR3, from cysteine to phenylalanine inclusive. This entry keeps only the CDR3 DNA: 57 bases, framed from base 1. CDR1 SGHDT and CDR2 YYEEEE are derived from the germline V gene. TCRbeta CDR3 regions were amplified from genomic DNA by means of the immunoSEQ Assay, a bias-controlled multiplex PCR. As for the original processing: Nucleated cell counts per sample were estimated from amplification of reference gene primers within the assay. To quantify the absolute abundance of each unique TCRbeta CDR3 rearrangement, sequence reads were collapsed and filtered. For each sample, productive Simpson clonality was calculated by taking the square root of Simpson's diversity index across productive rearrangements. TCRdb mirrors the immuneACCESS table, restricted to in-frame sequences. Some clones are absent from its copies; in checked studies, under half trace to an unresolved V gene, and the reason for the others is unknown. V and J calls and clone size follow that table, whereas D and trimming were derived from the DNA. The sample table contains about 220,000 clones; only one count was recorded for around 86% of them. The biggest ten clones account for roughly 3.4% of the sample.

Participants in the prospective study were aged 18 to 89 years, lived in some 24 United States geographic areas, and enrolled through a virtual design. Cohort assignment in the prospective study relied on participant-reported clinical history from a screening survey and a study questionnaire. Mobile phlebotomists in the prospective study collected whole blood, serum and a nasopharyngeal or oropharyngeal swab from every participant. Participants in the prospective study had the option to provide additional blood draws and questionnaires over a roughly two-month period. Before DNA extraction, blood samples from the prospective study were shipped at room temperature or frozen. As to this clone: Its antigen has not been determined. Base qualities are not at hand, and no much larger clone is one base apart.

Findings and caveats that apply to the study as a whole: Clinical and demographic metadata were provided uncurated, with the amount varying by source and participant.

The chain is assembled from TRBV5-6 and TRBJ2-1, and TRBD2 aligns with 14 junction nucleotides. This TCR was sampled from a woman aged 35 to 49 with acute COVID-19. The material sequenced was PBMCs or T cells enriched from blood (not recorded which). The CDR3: CASSGTSGGVFSSYNEQFF. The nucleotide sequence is TGTGCCAGCAGCGGGACTAGCGGGGGCGTCTTCAGCTCCTACAATGAGCAGTTCTTC.